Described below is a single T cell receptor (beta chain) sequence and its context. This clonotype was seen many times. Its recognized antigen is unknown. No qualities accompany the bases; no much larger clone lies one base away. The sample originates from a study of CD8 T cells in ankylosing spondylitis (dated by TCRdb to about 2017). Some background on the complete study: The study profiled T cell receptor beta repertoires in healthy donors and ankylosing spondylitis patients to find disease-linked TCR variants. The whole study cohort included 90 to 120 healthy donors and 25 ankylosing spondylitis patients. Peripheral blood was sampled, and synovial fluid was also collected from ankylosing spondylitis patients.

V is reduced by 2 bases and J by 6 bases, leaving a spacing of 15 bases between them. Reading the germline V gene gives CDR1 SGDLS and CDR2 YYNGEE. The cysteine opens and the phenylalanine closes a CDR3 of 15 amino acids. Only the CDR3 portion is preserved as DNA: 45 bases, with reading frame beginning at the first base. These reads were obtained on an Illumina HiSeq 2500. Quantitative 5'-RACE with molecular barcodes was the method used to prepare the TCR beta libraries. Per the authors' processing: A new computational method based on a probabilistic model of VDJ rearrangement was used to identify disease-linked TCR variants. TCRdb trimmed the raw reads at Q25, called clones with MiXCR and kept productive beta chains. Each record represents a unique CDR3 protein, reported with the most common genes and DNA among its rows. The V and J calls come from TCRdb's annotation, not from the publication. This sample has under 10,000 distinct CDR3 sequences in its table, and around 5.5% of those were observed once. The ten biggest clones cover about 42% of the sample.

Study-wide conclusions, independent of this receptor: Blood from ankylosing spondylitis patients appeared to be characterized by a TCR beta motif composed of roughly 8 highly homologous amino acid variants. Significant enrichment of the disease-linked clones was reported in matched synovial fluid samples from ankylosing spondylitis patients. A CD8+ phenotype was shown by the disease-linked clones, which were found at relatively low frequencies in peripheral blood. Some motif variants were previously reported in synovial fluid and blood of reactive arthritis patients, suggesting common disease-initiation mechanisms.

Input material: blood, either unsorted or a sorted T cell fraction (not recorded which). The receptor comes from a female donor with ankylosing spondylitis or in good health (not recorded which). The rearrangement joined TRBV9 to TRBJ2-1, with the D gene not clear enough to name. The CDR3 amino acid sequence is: CASSVYRTQANEQFF. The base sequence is TGTGCCAGCAGCGTGTACCGGACCCAAGCCAATGAGCAGTTCTTC. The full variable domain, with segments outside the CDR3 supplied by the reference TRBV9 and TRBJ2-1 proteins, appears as DSGVTQTPKHLITATGQRVTLRCSPRSGDLSVYWYQQSLDQGLQFLIQYYNGEERAKGNILERFSAQQFPDLHSELNLSSLELGDSALYFCASSVYRTQANEQFFGPGTRLTVL.